The clone carrying this TCR beta chain was counted a few times. The antigen is not known. A read error is possible here, since a much larger clone lies one base away. The germline CDR1 and CDR2 sequences are SEHNR and FQNEAQ (reference sequence). The CDR3 has 13 amino acids. Exclusion followed for patients with uncontrolled infection, other autoimmune disease, pregnancy or lactation. The authors obtained PBMCs from over 7.5 ml of fresh peripheral blood. These data come from a study of T cells in Graves' hyperthyroidism and ophthalmopathy. Study findings and constraints: Ophthalmopathy prediction by the model preceded onset by a median approximately 6.1 months.

From RNA transcripts, TCR beta CDR3 regions were amplified. Using the HTBI primer set, a first-round RT-PCR was run on the TCR CDR3. TCRdb reprocessed the multiplex PCR reads with MiXCR, giving one entry per CDR3 protein. The sample includes 400,000 to 550,000 distinct CDR3 sequences, around 24% of them seen just once. The sequenced material came from blood. This receptor was identified in a woman under 40 with Graves' ophthalmopathy. The chain has TRBV7-9 and TRBJ1-1; D unresolved. The CDR3, as DNA: TGTGCCAGCAGCTTAGGGCAGCCTTTAGAAGTTTTCTTT. Translating gives CASSLGQPLEVFF.